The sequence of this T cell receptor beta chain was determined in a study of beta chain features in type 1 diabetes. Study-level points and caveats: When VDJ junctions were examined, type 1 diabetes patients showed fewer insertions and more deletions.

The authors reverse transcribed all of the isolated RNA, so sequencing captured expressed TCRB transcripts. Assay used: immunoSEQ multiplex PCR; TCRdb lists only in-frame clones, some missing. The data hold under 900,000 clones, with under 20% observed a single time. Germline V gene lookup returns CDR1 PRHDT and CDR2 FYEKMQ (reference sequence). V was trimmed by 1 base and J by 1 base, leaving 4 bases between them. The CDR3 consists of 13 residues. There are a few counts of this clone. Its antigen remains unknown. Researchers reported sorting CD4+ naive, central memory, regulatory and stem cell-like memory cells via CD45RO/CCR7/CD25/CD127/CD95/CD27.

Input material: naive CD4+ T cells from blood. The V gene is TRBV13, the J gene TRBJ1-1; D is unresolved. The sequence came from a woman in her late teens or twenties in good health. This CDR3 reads CASSLVENTEAFF. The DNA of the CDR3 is TGTGCCAGCAGCTTAGTCGAGAACACTGAAGCTTTCTTT.